The sequence of this T cell receptor beta chain was determined in a study of control samples from healthy donors and cancer patients. Profiling relied on immunoSEQ multiplex PCR, and the TCRdb table lists in-frame clones only, not all of them. The sample carries approximately 120,000 clones, 85% to 95% recorded once. Comments on this clone: The junction and the germline gene differ at one end; a read error may be behind it.

The CDR3 spans 13 residues. From germline, CDR1 is SGHNT and CDR2 YYREEE (reference sequence). This sequence was found in a man older than 75 with head and neck cancer. Sequences were obtained from PBMCs. The chain joins TRBV5-4 to TRBJ1-3; D is uncertain. In nucleotides, the CDR3 is TGTGCCAGCAGGTTGGATTCTGGAAACACCATATATTTT. Translating it yields CASRLDSGNTIYF.